This TCR beta chain comes out of a study of shared clonotypes between healthy human individuals (dated by TCRdb to about 2020). As for the study more broadly: A few men and two women, aged 18 to 49 years, made up the cohort. Libraries were prepared and TCR repertoires were sequenced by different laboratories using diverse techniques, in order to increase sequencing depth and limit assay-specific biases. Leukapheresis yielded between about 0.9 and 9.5 billion PBMCs per donor. Blood TCR repertoires of roughly five healthy adults were deeply sequenced to estimate repertoire size and the extent of clonotype sharing between individuals.

What the authors observed across the whole study: Sampling was restricted to blood, and TCR repertoires in tissues likely differ from the TCR repertoires found in blood. Pairwise subsampling led to the expectation that sequencing depth would affect the degree of clonotype sharing among donors. The genetic and exposure-history diversity represented was limited by the small number of donors.

The donors were healthy, HIV-negative adults who had no recently reported acute infections or vaccinations. Every donor was a Caucasian adult residing in Nashville, Tennessee, USA. For unsorted samples, roughly 91 million PBMCs were counted, and genomic DNA was extracted using the QIAamp DNA Blood Mini kit. After blood collection by leukapheresis, PBMCs were isolated using Ficoll-Histopaque density gradient centrifugation and then cryopreserved in the vapor phase of liquid nitrogen. Notes on this clone: Its antigen is not yet known. Base qualities were left out, and no much larger clone turns up one base away.

TCR CDR3 regions were amplified from genomic DNA by multiplex PCR using the deep immunoSEQ assay. Genomic DNA extracted from each cell subset was distributed evenly over all wells of several immunoSEQ 96-well plates, and each plate served as one replicate. Each replicate PCR for unsorted PBMC received 300 to 350 ng genomic DNA, equal to tens of thousands of T cell genomes. Ten immunoSEQ deep assay plates were used to sequence the unsorted PBMC genomic DNA. The purified libraries were quantified using a Qubit 3.0 fluorometer, sized with a Bioanalyzer 2100, and then quantified again using the KAPA Library Quantification kit. A separate single-read 150-cycle Illumina NextSeq 550 flow cell was used to sequence each immunoSEQ 96-well plate. Per the authors' processing: Because the immunoSEQ output included only junctional sequences and no quality scores, the filtering could not be the same as the filtering used for full-length reads. Sequences were annotated with PyIR, a Python wrapper for IgBLAST v1.9, using IMGT germline references to assign V/J genes and CDR3. Reads with weak V/J assignments (E-value above 1e-6), missing CDR3, stop codons, out-of-frame junctions, or ambiguous translated residues were removed. V3J clonotypes were defined as sequences sharing the same inferred V gene, J gene, and CDR3 amino acid sequence. The percentage overlap between two repertoires was calculated by dividing the number of shared unique clonotypes by the size of the smaller repertoire. Three approaches were used to assess repertoire richness: RTK rarefaction, the Chao1 estimator, and Recon v2.1 estimates of unobserved clonotypes. As stored in TCRdb, this immuneACCESS dataset retains in-frame rearrangements with V and J assigned. A fraction of the clones does not appear; measured against another copy, unresolved V genes explain less than half of the discrepancy, and the remainder lacks a known reason. The V and J calls and clone size were taken over from that table, and D and trimming were inferred from the DNA. Counted in this sample were 530,000 or so clones; nearly 80% of them appeared once. The biggest ten clones account for around 12% of the sample.

Sample: PBMCs. The receptor was isolated from a woman in her 40s in good health. Some clones in this sample may be carry-over from other donors' samples.

The sequence in DNA is TGTGCCAGCAGCAAGACAGGGGATTACTATGGCTACACCTTC. Its translation reads: CASSKTGDYYGYTF. Recombination linked TRBV7-9 to TRBJ1-2; 8 nucleotides in the junction match TRBD1. CDR1 SEHNR and CDR2 FQNEAQ were looked up in the germline V gene (reference sequence). V is trimmed back by 5 bases and J by 3 bases, and the junction contains 5 bases that no gene match accounts for. The CDR3 runs 14 residues from the cysteine to the phenylalanine. Only the CDR3 DNA is retained, 42 bases long and in frame from the first base.